The next 3 T cell receptor beta chains were all read from a single sample in a study of OX40 agonist ivuxolimab in advanced cancers. The repertoire was sequenced with immunoSEQ multiplex PCR; TCRdb's copy has only in-frame clones and lacks some. The top ten clones hold around 0.5% of a sample with 70,000 to 75,000 clones, over 75% of them seen once. Material: CD4+ or CD8+ T cells sorted from blood, obtained in a trial of the OX40 agonist ivuxolimab. The origin of the receptors is an adult with an advanced solid tumor such as melanoma, head and neck, liver or kidney cancer.

The V call is TRBV2, the J call TRBJ2-1; 7 bases match TRBD1. The CDR3 contains 16 residues. J gave up 7 bases and V 0 bases, and 9 bases lay outside the gene matches. Germline V gene data show CDR1 as SNHLY and CDR2 as FYNNEI. The CDR3 DNA follows: TGTGCCAGCAGTGAAGCGCTGGGCTCACAGGGGAATGAGCAGTTCTTC. It encodes CASSEALGSQGNEQFF.

The rearrangement uses TRBV30 and TRBJ2-4, with TRBD2 as a possible D gene (7 bases). Germline V lookup: CDR1 GTSNPN, CDR2 SVGIG (reference sequence). This CDR3 region has 13 residues. V dropped 4 bases and J dropped 6 bases, with 13 bases sitting between them. The CDR3 DNA is TGTGCCTGGAATCGAGGGGGGGCAAACATTCAGTACTTC. Amino acid sequence: CAWNRGGANIQYF.

The chain employs TRBV7-9 and TRBJ2-1; the D gene could be TRBD1 or TRBD2 (5 bases each). Germline V gives CDR1 SEHNR, CDR2 FQNEAQ (reference sequence). Trimming took off 5 bases at V and 9 bases at J, with 17 bases between the two ends. This CDR3 region has 14 residues. The CDR3: CASSPNGGRSEQFF. CDR3 nucleotide sequence: TGTGCCAGCAGCCCCAATGGGGGAAGGAGTGAGCAGTTCTTC.